This T cell receptor (beta chain) came from a study of blood T cell repertoires in COVID-19. About the study: COVID-19 samples, acute and convalescent, were from the United States, Italy and Spain. Sample material is recorded as cDNA or gDNA derived from T cells, B-cell-depleted T cells, or PBMCs.

V was shortened by 7 bases and J by 1 base, with 7 bases between the two germline ends. Germline lookup yields CDR1 SQVTM and CDR2 ANQGSEA. The CDR3 runs to 11 residues. Study processing details: Using reference gene primer amplification, nucleated cell counts were estimated. TCRdb's copy holds only in-frame clones and misses some; the assay was immunoSEQ multiplex PCR. That table furnishes V, J and clone size, whereas the DNA furnished D and trimming. Of around 260,000 clones in the sample, 80% to 90% are singletons; the top ten hold around 0.84%. The sequence derives from a man aged 25-45 years with acute or convalescent COVID-19. V usage is TRBV29-1 and J usage is TRBJ1-1; D perhaps matches TRBD1 (6 bases). The sequencing sample was made of peripheral blood. CDR3 in amino acids: CSGTENTEAFF. The CDR3 nucleotides read TGCAGCGGGACAGAGAACACTGAAGCTTTCTTT.